These 8 T cell receptor beta chains came from one sample sequenced in a study of T cell changes during pregnancy in multiple sclerosis. The table came from immunoSEQ multiplex PCR; TCRdb's copy has only in-frame clones and leaves some out. This sample has roughly 60,000 clones, with 90% to 95% found just once. Sequences were derived from peripheral blood, sampled before pregnancy. The receptor set was obtained from a female donor with multiple sclerosis, enrolled in a pregnancy study.

This chain links TRBV7-9 with TRBJ1-6; D is perhaps TRBD1 (6 bases). Germline assignment: CDR1 SEHNR and CDR2 FQNEAQ (reference sequence). Deletions cut 2 bases from V and 7 bases from J, with 9 bases between. The CDR3 is made up of 14 amino acids. The CDR3 coding sequence is TGTGCCAGCAGCTTATGGACAGAAAATTCACCCCTCCACTTT. The encoded protein is CASSLWTENSPLHF.

The chain recombines TRBV4-3 with TRBJ2-2, with TRBD1 matching 10 bases. Germline V gene sequence: CDR1 LGHNA, CDR2 YSLEER. Germline trimming cut 8 bases from V and 6 bases from J; bases unmatched to any gene: 18. The CDR3 length is 18 residues. CDR3 sequence (DNA): TGCGCCAGCCTAAATCGAGAAGACAGGGGGCCTCAGTCCGGGGAGCTGTTTTTT. Protein sequence: CASLNREDRGPQSGELFF.

CDR3 in amino acids: CASSLGQGLNTEAFF. In DNA form, the CDR3 reads TGTGCCAGCAGCTTGGGCCAGGGGCTGAACACTGAAGCTTTCTTT. The rearrangement joins TRBV13 to TRBJ1-1, with D possibly being TRBD1 (6 bases). CDR3 size: 15 residues. CDR1 and CDR2 (germline): PRHDT, FYEKMQ (reference sequence). Between the trimmed V and J ends, which lost 3 bases and 0 bases, there was a span of 11 bases.

V gene TRBV6-6 combines with J gene TRBJ2-5, with 9 bases identical to TRBD2. Trimming at V came to 6 bases and at J to 5 bases, leaving 7 bases not matched to a gene. Per the germline V gene, CDR1 is MNHNY and CDR2 is SVGAGI (reference sequence). The CDR3 is 14 amino acids. In DNA form, the CDR3 reads TGTGCCAGCAGGAAGGGACTAGCTTGGGAGACCCAGTACTTC. Residues: CASRKGLAWETQYF.

This clone was recorded once. The chain is built from TRBV18 and TRBJ2-2; a possible D gene is TRBD2 (5 bases). The CDR3 is made up of 15 amino acids. Germline V lookup: CDR1 KGHSH, CDR2 LQKENI. V was cut by 0 bases and J by 6 bases, with 11 bases left in between. The CDR3: CASSPPSGVSGELFF. CDR3 nucleotides: TGTGCCAGCTCACCACCGTCCGGGGTATCCGGGGAGCTGTTTTTT.

This clone was detected only once. The chain joins TRBV7-2 to TRBJ1-1; perhaps TRBD1 as D (5 bases). The CDR3 sequence is 17 residues long. V lost 3 bases and J 4 bases, leaving 21 bases between the germline ends. Germline V gene sequence: CDR1 SGHTA, CDR2 FQGNSA. CDR3 sequence reads: CASSFGGGRRGSTEAFF. Here the CDR3 DNA reads TGTGCCAGCAGCTTCGGGGGAGGGCGGCGGGGCTCCACTGAAGCTTTCTTT. Full variable domain (rest looked up from reference TRBV7-2 and TRBJ1-1): GAGVSQSPSNKVTEKGKDVELRCDPISGHTALYWYRQSLGQGLEFLIYFQGNSAPDKSGLPSDRFSAERTGGSVSTLTIQRTQQEDSAVYLCASSFGGGRRGSTEAFFGQGTRLTVV.

The chain joins TRBV5-6 to TRBJ1-1; no firm D call. Trimming pared 1 base from V and 1 base from J, leaving 5 bases between. Germline-derived CDR1 and CDR2 are SGHDT and YYEEEE. The CDR3 contains 13 residues. CDR3 region: CASSLTANTEAFF. The CDR3 nucleotides are TGTGCCAGCAGCTTGACAGCGAACACTGAAGCTTTCTTT.

The chain links TRBV7-2 to TRBJ2-5, with no clear D. V lost 1 base to trimming and J lost 7 bases, with 13 bases between them. This CDR3 comprises 14 residues. CDR1 is SGHTA and CDR2 is FQGNSA in the germline V gene. The CDR3 DNA is TGTGCCAGCAGCTTAGGGTATGGTCGGGTGACCCAGTACTTC. Translation: CASSLGYGRVTQYF.